Below, 25 T cell receptor beta chains from the same sample are listed, as sequenced in a study of T cells after yellow fever vaccination. TCRdb re-analysed the 5' RACE reads in MiXCR, keeping a single row per CDR3 protein. This sample has 400,000 to 650,000 distinct CDR3 sequences, with around a fifth found just once. This specimen consisted of PBMCs, obtained more than 20 days after the first yellow fever vaccination. These receptor sequences come from a man in his late teens or twenties who received the YFV17D yellow fever vaccine.

This clonotype was detected only a few times. The chain couples TRBV6-1 to TRBJ2-1, with TRBD2 matching 8 bases. The CDR3 extends over 16 amino acids. Germline V lookup: CDR1 MNHNS, CDR2 SASEGT. V gave up 3 bases and J gave up 2 bases; unmatched junction bases: 6. The CDR3 nucleotides read TGTGCCAGCAGTGACCGGGGGGGCGGCCCCTACAATGAGCAGTTCTTC. Protein: CASSDRGGGPYNEQFF.

This chain links TRBV6-5 with TRBJ1-1; D possibly corresponds to TRBD1 (5 bases). CDR3 length equals 14 residues. Looked up from germline, CDR1 is MNHEY and CDR2 is SVGAGI. With 2 bases removed from V and 4 bases from J, the gap between germline ends came to 11 bases. The CDR3 here is CASSYNLGGTEAFF. DNA of the CDR3: TGTGCCAGCAGTTACAATCTCGGGGGCACTGAAGCTTTCTTT.

In this sample, this clonotype turned up many times. V gene TRBV7-2 combines with J gene TRBJ2-3, with 9 bases matching TRBD1. The V and J ends lost 5 bases and 6 bases, in that order; junction bases with no gene match: 3. Germline loops: CDR1 SGHTA, CDR2 FQGNSA. The CDR3 covers 13 residues. CDR3 protein: CASSSGTGDTQYF. For the CDR3, the DNA is TGTGCCAGCAGCAGCGGGACAGGGGATACGCAGTATTTT.

The chain carries TRBV6-1 and TRBJ2-6, with 11 bases fitting TRBD1. Germline values: CDR1 MNHNS, CDR2 SASEGT. The CDR3 is 18 amino acids. J gave up 0 bases and V 6 bases, and 7 bases lay outside the gene matches. The CDR3 bases are TGTGCCAGCAGCCTTGGACAGGGGGCTAGCTCTGGGGCCAACGTCCTGACTTTC. This sequence encodes CASSLGQGASSGANVLTF.

The gene calls are TRBV20-1 and TRBJ2-5; 9 nucleotides agree with TRBD1. The CDR3 is 13 residues long. Germline lookup yields CDR1 DFQATT and CDR2 SNEGSKA (reference sequence). J was trimmed by 2 bases and V by 5 bases; bases with no gene match: 3. Here the CDR3 reads CSAGTGRQETQYF. As DNA, the CDR3 is TGCAGTGCTGGGACAGGGAGGCAAGAGACCCAGTACTTC.

The rearrangement links TRBV30 to TRBJ2-3; perhaps TRBD2 as D (5 bases). Per the germline V gene, CDR1 is GTSNPN and CDR2 is SVGIG (reference sequence). CDR3 length equals 13 residues. Trimming stripped 4 bases from V and 5 bases from J, with 13 bases between. DNA of the CDR3: TGTGCCTGGAATTACGGGGTGCGAGATACGCAGTATTTT. Amino acids: CAWNYGVRDTQYF.

This rearrangement joins TRBV5-1 to TRBJ1-4; perhaps TRBD1 as D (5 bases). The germline V gene has CDR1 SGHRS and CDR2 YFSETQ. This CDR3 spans 15 amino acids. Trimming pared 5 bases from V and 6 bases from J, leaving 17 bases between. This chain's CDR3 is CASRHGGGTDEKLFF. The DNA for the CDR3 is TGCGCCAGCAGACACGGGGGGGGTACGGATGAAAAACTGTTTTTT.

The rearrangement uses TRBV20-1 and TRBJ2-3; 9 bases align to TRBD1. This CDR3 is built from 14 residues. Germline values: CDR1 DFQATT, CDR2 SNEGSKA (reference sequence). The V and J ends lost 3 bases and 5 bases, in that order; junction bases with no gene match: 6. The CDR3 DNA follows: TGCAGTGCTAGGGACAGGGGATTAGTAGATACGCAGTATTTT. Translation: CSARDRGLVDTQYF.

This clonotype was found a few times. The chain links TRBV7-3 to TRBJ2-7; 8 nucleotides match TRBD1. The CDR3 extends over 15 amino acids. The V segment lost 4 bases and the J segment 7 bases; nucleotides outside the gene matches: 12. The V gene's germline CDR1 is SGHTA and CDR2 FQGTGA. CDR3 loop: CASSSGTGGAAEQYF. For the CDR3, the DNA is TGTGCCAGCAGCTCGGGGACAGGTGGGGCGGCGGAGCAGTACTTC.

This clonotype has more than one count but fewer than ten. This sequence joins TRBV9 and TRBJ2-1; TRBD2 agrees at 13 bases. The trim removed 2 bases at V and 7 bases at J, leaving 6 bases unmatched. Germline CDR1 reads SGDLS; CDR2 reads YYNGEE. The CDR3 contains 16 residues. The CDR3 DNA reads TGTGCCAGCAGCGTCTTACTAGCGGGGGGGCGTAATGAGCAGTTCTTC. It codes for CASSVLLAGGRNEQFF.

This sequence joins TRBV28 and TRBJ2-1; D perhaps matches TRBD1 (6 bases). Germline V gives CDR1 MDHEN, CDR2 SYDVKM. The CDR3 spans 13 residues. The V end lost 10 bases, the J end lost 2 bases, and 12 bases lay between the germline ends. DNA for the CDR3: TGTGCCACCTGGGACACCCCCTACAATGAGCAGTTCTTC. Translated: CATWDTPYNEQFF.

The gene calls are TRBV6-6 and TRBJ2-7, with a possible D match to TRBD1 (6 bases). This CDR3 is built from 13 residues. Trimming pared 11 bases from V and 5 bases from J, leaving 19 bases between. Germline loops: CDR1 MNHNY, CDR2 SVGAGI (reference sequence). DNA for the CDR3: TGTGCCTTCAGTTTTACAGGGAGCAACGAGCAGTACTTC. Its translation: CAFSFTGSNEQYF.

V usage is TRBV4-1 and J usage is TRBJ2-1; D not certain. The germline gives CDR1 MGHRA, CDR2 YSYEKL. CDR3 size: 18 residues. V lost 1 base and J 0 bases, leaving 16 bases between the germline ends. The CDR3 region has the DNA TGCGCCAGCAGCCAAGCTCATGTAGATGGGAACTCCTACAATGAGCAGTTCTTC. It is translated as CASSQAHVDGNSYNEQFF.

This clonotype was counted only a few times. V gene TRBV2 combines with J gene TRBJ2-3, with D possibly being TRBD1 (5 bases). The CDR3 loop spans 14 amino acids. The germline V gene encodes CDR1 SNHLY and CDR2 FYNNEI. V lost 6 bases and J lost 2, with 12 bases in between. CDR3 sequence (DNA): TGTGCCAGCAGGACGGACACTAACACAGATACGCAGTATTTT. Its translation: CASRTDTNTDTQYF. The full variable domain, rest sourced from reference TRBV2 and TRBJ2-3, is EPEVTQTPSHQVTQMGQEVILRCVPISNHLYFYWYRQILGQKVEFLVSFYNNEISEKSEIFDDQFSVERPDGSNFTLKIRSTKLEDSAMYFCASRTDTNTDTQYFGPGTRLTVL.

This clonotype was seen a handful of times. This chain connects TRBV10-3 to TRBJ1-5; D not resolved. This CDR3 is 17 amino acids long. From germline, CDR1 is ENHRY and CDR2 SYGVKD. Trimming shortened V by 5 bases and J by 4 bases, and 21 bases separated the two germline ends. The CDR3 region is CAISPGSLDGRNQPQHF. CDR3 coding DNA: TGTGCCATCAGTCCCGGGTCTTTAGACGGCCGGAATCAGCCCCAGCATTTT.

This clonotype was seen a few times. The chain has TRBV10-3 and TRBJ1-2; no reliable D call. Germline V gene sequence: CDR1 ENHRY, CDR2 SYGVKD. This CDR3 is 15 amino acids long. V was clipped by 0 bases and J by 12 bases, with 20 bases between them. CDR3 sequence: CAISESGGLGRANTF. The CDR3 DNA sequence: TGTGCCATCAGTGAGTCGGGCGGCCTAGGACGGGCCAACACCTTC.

In this sample, this clonotype turned up a few times. This chain joins TRBV7-2 and TRBJ2-1; D gene unclear. In germline, CDR1 is SGHTA, CDR2 FQGNSA. This CDR3 has 15 residues. Trimming took off 5 bases at V and 7 bases at J, with 18 bases between the two ends. The CDR3 region has the DNA TGTGCCAGCAGCCTGTCGGCCTTTAGGCGGAATGAGCAGTTCTTC. This codes for CASSLSAFRRNEQFF.

There are a few counts of this clonotype. The V gene is TRBV5-5, the J gene TRBJ2-7; D unclear. Trimming removed 4 bases from V and 2 bases from J, with 10 bases in between. CDR3 length: 13 residues. The V gene's germline CDR1 is SGHKS and CDR2 YYEKEE (reference sequence). DNA of the CDR3: TGTGCCAGCAGCACCACGTACACCTACGAGCAGTACGTC. Its protein is CASSTTYTYEQYV.

This clonotype was observed a few times. The V gene is TRBV4-3, the J gene TRBJ1-5; unclear D gene. V gave up 0 bases and J gave up 6 bases, with 9 bases separating them. The CDR3 contains 14 residues. Per the germline V gene, CDR1 is LGHNA and CDR2 is YSLEER. CDR3 region: CASSQERFGQPQHF. The CDR3 nucleotides are TGCGCCAGCAGCCAAGAACGATTCGGTCAGCCCCAGCATTTT.

This clonotype was seen more than once but under ten times. V usage is TRBV18 and J usage is TRBJ1-2; the D gene is possibly TRBD1 (6 bases). Germline V gene lookup returns CDR1 KGHSH and CDR2 LQKENI. The CDR3 has 13 amino acids. V lost 6 bases to trimming and J lost 4 bases, with 12 bases between them. CDR3 nucleotides: TGTGCCAGCTCTCGCGACAGGTTCTATGGCTACACCTTC. Encoded protein: CASSRDRFYGYTF.

This clonotype showed up just a few times. The chain uses TRBV7-2 and TRBJ1-6; D may be TRBD1 (5 bases). CDR1 is SGHTA, CDR2 FQGNSA, per germline. The CDR3 extends over 14 amino acids. V lost 7 bases to trimming and J lost 7 bases, with 14 bases between them. The CDR3 loop is CASTTRGGNSPLHF. In DNA, the CDR3 is TGTGCCAGCACCACCCGGGGCGGAAATTCACCCCTCCACTTT.

The chain couples TRBV6-4 to TRBJ2-7; D possibly corresponds to TRBD2 (6 bases). Germline V lookup: CDR1 MRHNA, CDR2 SNTAGT. V lost 4 bases and J lost 2, with 9 bases in between. The CDR3 consists of 13 residues. The CDR3 sequence is CASSVSGAYEQYF. CDR3 bases: TGTGCCAGCAGTGTTTCGGGGGCCTACGAGCAGTACTTC.

This clonotype was seen a handful of times. One end of the junction does not line up with germline, which may come from a read error. The chain carries TRBV6-1 and TRBJ2-4, with 9 bases that match TRBD1. CDR1 is MNHNS, CDR2 SASEGT, per germline. This CDR3 contains 14 residues. The CDR3 DNA reads as TGTGCCAGCAGTCGGGACAGGGCCAGAAACATTCAGTACTTC. Residues: CASSRDRARNIQYF.

This sequence joins TRBV10-3 and TRBJ1-2; possible D gene TRBD1, 5 bases. Germline V lookup: CDR1 ENHRY, CDR2 SYGVKD. The CDR3 runs 16 residues. V lost 4 bases to trimming and J lost 2 bases, with 17 bases between them. The CDR3 coding sequence is TGTGCCATCAGTGTGGCTCAGGGCCTGGGGAACTATGGCTACACCTTC. Protein product: CAISVAQGLGNYGYTF.

This clonotype was found a few times. The genes are TRBV20-1 and TRBJ2-3, with D perhaps TRBD1 (6 bases). The germline V gene has CDR1 DFQATT and CDR2 SNEGSKA (reference sequence). The CDR3 sequence is 16 residues long. V was shortened by 1 base and J by 4 bases, with 18 bases between the two germline ends. The chain's CDR3 is CSARGGLLTKADTQYF. The CDR3 DNA follows: TGCAGTGCTAGAGGGGGGCTTTTGACCAAGGCAGATACGCAGTATTTT.